The present entry profiles one TCR beta chain with its context. The germline gene is not matched at one end of the junction; a read error may be the cause. Original handling: Reference gene primer amplification gave estimated nucleated cell counts. Method: immunoSEQ multiplex PCR; TCRdb's copy keeps in-frame clones and lacks some. V, J and clone size reflect that table, while D and trimming were determined from the DNA. The repertoire holds 150,000 or so clones, with approximately 80% as singletons. The data are from a study of blood T cell repertoires in COVID-19. At the level of the study: Samples came from the United States, Italy and Spain, spanning acute and convalescent COVID-19. The cDNA or gDNA used as material had been derived from T cells, B-cell-depleted T cells, or PBMCs.

The origin of this receptor is a woman of 80 years or more with active or convalescent COVID-19. Sample: peripheral blood.

CDR3 sequence (DNA): TGCGCCAGCAGCCAGGGGGACAGGGGGAATCGGCCCCAGCATTTT. It yields the protein CASSQGDRGNRPQHF. The chain carries TRBV4-1 and TRBJ1-5; 11 bases are a match to TRBD1. Germline CDR1 and CDR2: MGHRA and YSYEKL. CDR3 size: 15 residues.